The rows below give T cell receptor beta chains drawn from one sample of a study of T-cell reconstitution after alpha-beta-depleted transplantation in children. MiXCR was run by TCRdb on the PCR reads, yielding one entry per CDR3 protein. The sample has around 440,000 distinct CDR3 sequences, over 9.5% seen once; the top ten hold roughly 2%. Sequences were derived from PBMCs, sampled before TCRalphabeta/CD19-depleted stem cell transplant. These receptors all come from a child aged 2 to 15 with inherited bone marrow failure, due to receive a stem cell transplant. Each CDR3 is given with its conserved first and last residue. The order of the fields is CDR3 protein, CDR3 DNA, J gene, clone size, CDR3 length, D gene, V gene. A D gene is named only where the DNA matches it firmly. Only some rows state a clone size, as once, few, many or a class for expanded clones.

CDR3aa: CAISSGTSGYNEQFF
CDR3nt: TGTGCCATCAGTAGCGGGACTAGCGGCTACAATGAGCAGTTCTTC
j_gene: TRBJ2-1
abundance: -
len: 15
d_gene: TRBD2
v_gene: TRBV10-3

CDR3aa: CASSQGTVFDYGYTF
CDR3nt: TGCGCCAGCAGCCAGGGGACGGTTTTCGACTATGGCTACACCTTC
j_gene: TRBJ1-2
abundance: many
len: 15
d_gene: -
v_gene: TRBV5-1

CDR3aa: CSVEKRDHQETQYF
CDR3nt: TGCAGCGTTGAAAAGCGGGATCACCAAGAGACCCAGTACTTC
j_gene: TRBJ2-5
abundance: many
len: 14
d_gene: TRBD2
v_gene: TRBV29-1

CDR3aa: CASSFRGDNSYNEQFF
CDR3nt: TGTGCCAGCAGCTTCCGGGGGGACAACTCCTACAATGAGCAGTTCTTC
j_gene: TRBJ2-1
abundance: -
len: 16
d_gene: -
v_gene: TRBV7-8

CDR3aa: CSARDKGSQYF
CDR3nt: TGCAGTGCTAGAGATAAGGGGTCCCAGTACTTC
j_gene: TRBJ2-5
abundance: many
len: 11
d_gene: -
v_gene: TRBV20-1

CDR3aa: CASSLASRDPYEQYF
CDR3nt: TGTGCCAGCAGCTTGGCCTCTCGGGACCCCTACGAGCAGTACTTC
j_gene: TRBJ2-7
abundance: many
len: 15
d_gene: -
v_gene: TRBV5-6

CDR3aa: CASSLSAGTNSPLHF
CDR3nt: TGTGCCAGCAGTTTATCGGCAGGGACCAATTCACCCCTCCACTTT
j_gene: TRBJ1-6
abundance: many
len: 15
d_gene: -
v_gene: TRBV27

CDR3aa: CASSVASGRYEQYF
CDR3nt: TGCGCCAGCAGTGTCGCTAGCGGGAGATACGAGCAGTACTTC
j_gene: TRBJ2-7
abundance: many
len: 14
d_gene: TRBD2
v_gene: TRBV10-2

CDR3aa: CASSLAPDRGQGETQYF
CDR3nt: TGCGCCAGCAGCTTGGCCCCGGACAGGGGGCAGGGTGAGACCCAGTACTTC
j_gene: TRBJ2-5
abundance: many
len: 17
d_gene: TRBD1
v_gene: TRBV5-1

CDR3aa: CASSRALSGANVLTF
CDR3nt: TGTGCCAGCAGCCGTGCCCTCTCTGGGGCCAACGTCCTGACTTTC
j_gene: TRBJ2-6
abundance: many
len: 15
d_gene: -
v_gene: TRBV7-2

CDR3aa: CSARQSGELFF
CDR3nt: TGCAGCGCCAGACAGTCCGGGGAGCTGTTTTTT
j_gene: TRBJ2-2
abundance: many
len: 11
d_gene: -
v_gene: TRBV29-1

CDR3aa: CSASAMDGPEAFF
CDR3nt: TGCAGTGCTAGTGCGATGGACGGCCCTGAAGCTTTCTTT
j_gene: TRBJ1-1
abundance: -
len: 13
d_gene: -
v_gene: TRBV20-1

CDR3aa: CASSLEDSSYEQYF
CDR3nt: TGTGCCAGCAGCTTAGAGGACAGCTCCTACGAGCAGTACTTC
j_gene: TRBJ2-7
abundance: many
len: 14
d_gene: -
v_gene: TRBV5-1

CDR3aa: CASSSGPIMNTEAFF
CDR3nt: TGTGCCAGCAGCTCGGGACCGATTATGAACACTGAAGCTTTCTTT
j_gene: TRBJ1-1
abundance: many
len: 15
d_gene: -
v_gene: TRBV7-2

CDR3aa: CASSPNLAEGADTQYF
CDR3nt: TGCGCCAGCAGCCCGAACCTAGCGGAGGGGGCGGATACGCAGTATTTT
j_gene: TRBJ2-3
abundance: -
len: 16
d_gene: -
v_gene: TRBV5-1

CDR3aa: CASSFSGVFADTQYF
CDR3nt: TGCGCCAGCAGCTTTAGCGGGGTCTTCGCAGATACGCAGTATTTT
j_gene: TRBJ2-3
abundance: many
len: 15
d_gene: TRBD2
v_gene: TRBV5-1

CDR3aa: CAIGGPGANVLTF
CDR3nt: TGTGCCATTGGGGGGCCTGGGGCCAACGTCCTGACTTTC
j_gene: TRBJ2-6
abundance: -
len: 13
d_gene: -
v_gene: TRBV27

CDR3aa: CASSLSTGLGGNNEQFF
CDR3nt: TGTGCCAGCAGCTTAAGTACGGGCCTCGGCGGAAACAATGAGCAGTTCTTC
j_gene: TRBJ2-1
abundance: few
len: 17
d_gene: -
v_gene: TRBV7-9

CDR3aa: CASSLVPRGGVGNTIYF
CDR3nt: TGTGCCAGCAGCTTAGTCCCCCGCGGCGGAGTAGGAAACACCATATATTTT
j_gene: TRBJ1-3
abundance: once
len: 17
d_gene: -
v_gene: TRBV7-9

CDR3aa: CASSLVSGTSAYEQYF
CDR3nt: TGTGCCAGCAGTTTGGTTTCGGGGACTAGCGCTTACGAGCAGTACTTC
j_gene: TRBJ2-7
abundance: many
len: 16
d_gene: TRBD2
v_gene: TRBV12-3/TRBV12-4

CDR3aa: CASSLHPPRVSGEDDEQFF
CDR3nt: TGTGCCAGCAGCTTACACCCTCCCCGTGTTAGCGGGGAGGATGACGAGCAGTTCTTC
j_gene: TRBJ2-1
abundance: many
len: 19
d_gene: TRBD2
v_gene: TRBV7-9

CDR3aa: CASTYAQMTDTQYF
CDR3nt: TGTGCCAGCACCTATGCACAGATGACAGATACGCAGTATTTT
j_gene: TRBJ2-3
abundance: many
len: 14
d_gene: -
v_gene: TRBV5-5

CDR3aa: CATGGVGTDTQYF
CDR3nt: TGTGCCACCGGGGGGGTTGGCACAGATACGCAGTATTTT
j_gene: TRBJ2-3
abundance: many
len: 13
d_gene: TRBD2
v_gene: TRBV24-1

CDR3aa: CASSLVAGISTDTQYF
CDR3nt: TGTGCCAGCAGCTTAGTAGCGGGAATTAGCACAGATACGCAGTATTTT
j_gene: TRBJ2-3
abundance: many
len: 16
d_gene: TRBD2
v_gene: TRBV7-2

CDR3aa: CASSSGAGFGELFF
CDR3nt: TGTGCCAGCAGTTCCGGGGCAGGGTTCGGGGAGCTGTTTTTT
j_gene: TRBJ2-2
abundance: many
len: 14
d_gene: -
v_gene: TRBV27

CDR3aa: CSVDPLGEETQYF
CDR3nt: TGCAGCGTTGATCCCTTAGGGGAAGAGACCCAGTACTTC
j_gene: TRBJ2-5
abundance: many
len: 13
d_gene: -
v_gene: TRBV29-1

CDR3aa: CASSAEQGTVTDTQYF
CDR3nt: TGTGCCAGCAGTGCCGAACAGGGGACCGTCACAGATACGCAGTATTTT
j_gene: TRBJ2-3
abundance: many
len: 16
d_gene: TRBD1
v_gene: TRBV27

CDR3aa: CASSQETAPAASTDTQYF
CDR3nt: TGCGCCAGCAGCCAAGAAACAGCTCCAGCTGCTAGCACAGATACGCAGTATTTT
j_gene: TRBJ2-3
abundance: few
len: 18
d_gene: -
v_gene: TRBV4-3

CDR3aa: CASSYPGTGSSEAFF
CDR3nt: TGCGCCAGCAGCTATCCCGGGACCGGCTCAAGCGAAGCTTTCTTT
j_gene: TRBJ1-1
abundance: -
len: 15
d_gene: -
v_gene: TRBV4-1

CDR3aa: CASSPPPGSSYNEQFF
CDR3nt: TGCGCCAGCAGCCCCCCTCCCGGGAGCTCCTACAATGAGCAGTTCTTC
j_gene: TRBJ2-1
abundance: many
len: 16
d_gene: -
v_gene: TRBV4-1

CDR3aa: CASSYGGPGYEQYF
CDR3nt: TGTGCCAGCAGCTACGGAGGGCCGGGCTACGAGCAGTACTTC
j_gene: TRBJ2-7
abundance: few
len: 14
d_gene: -
v_gene: TRBV7-9

CDR3aa: CASRYRLAGTDTQYF
CDR3nt: TGTGCCAGCAGGTACCGACTAGCGGGCACAGATACGCAGTATTTT
j_gene: TRBJ2-3
abundance: once
len: 15
d_gene: TRBD2
v_gene: TRBV6-5

CDR3aa: CASSGGGRRNTEAFF
CDR3nt: TGTGCCAGCAGTGGAGGGGGGCGAAGGAACACTGAAGCTTTCTTT
j_gene: TRBJ1-1
abundance: many
len: 15
d_gene: -
v_gene: TRBV28

CDR3aa: CASSQDFFAGPYNEQFF
CDR3nt: TGCGCCAGCAGCCAAGACTTTTTTGCGGGACCGTACAATGAGCAGTTCTTC
j_gene: TRBJ2-1
abundance: many
len: 17
d_gene: -
v_gene: TRBV4-3

CDR3aa: CASSLVQDTDTQYF
CDR3nt: TGTGCCAGCAGCTTAGTACAGGACACAGATACGCAGTATTTT
j_gene: TRBJ2-3
abundance: many
len: 14
d_gene: -
v_gene: TRBV11-2

CDR3aa: CASSWGGDSYEQYF
CDR3nt: TGTGCCAGCAGCTGGGGGGGAGACTCCTACGAGCAGTACTTC
j_gene: TRBJ2-7
abundance: many
len: 14
d_gene: TRBD2
v_gene: TRBV5-5

CDR3aa: CSAGLAGYNEQFF
CDR3nt: TGCAGCGCCGGACTAGCGGGATACAATGAGCAGTTCTTC
j_gene: TRBJ2-1
abundance: many
len: 13
d_gene: TRBD2
v_gene: TRBV29-1

CDR3aa: CASSLATGAVSYEQYF
CDR3nt: TGCGCCAGCAGCCTAGCCACAGGAGCCGTCTCCTACGAGCAGTACTTC
j_gene: TRBJ2-7
abundance: -
len: 16
d_gene: -
v_gene: TRBV5-1

CDR3aa: CASRLGGDTEAFF
CDR3nt: TGTGCCTCGCGACTGGGGGGGGACACTGAAGCTTTCTTT
j_gene: TRBJ1-1
abundance: many
len: 13
d_gene: -
v_gene: TRBV10-3

CDR3aa: CATSPLAGGELFF
CDR3nt: TGTGCCACCTCACCCCTAGCGGGCGGGGAGCTGTTTTTT
j_gene: TRBJ2-2
abundance: few
len: 13
d_gene: TRBD2
v_gene: TRBV19

CDR3aa: CASGTDTQYF
CDR3nt: TGTGCCAGTGGAACAGATACGCAGTATTTT
j_gene: TRBJ2-3
abundance: many
len: 10
d_gene: -
v_gene: TRBV19

CDR3aa: CASSYYSRDKGYTF
CDR3nt: TGTGCCAGCAGCTACTACTCCCGGGACAAAGGCTACACCTTC
j_gene: TRBJ1-2
abundance: few
len: 14
d_gene: -
v_gene: TRBV7-2

CDR3aa: CSGRYNEQFF
CDR3nt: TGCAGTGGGCGCTACAATGAGCAGTTCTTC
j_gene: TRBJ2-1
abundance: many
len: 10
d_gene: -
v_gene: TRBV20-1

CDR3aa: CSARPWTREQYF
CDR3nt: TGCAGTGCTAGGCCCTGGACTAGGGAGCAGTACTTC
j_gene: TRBJ2-7
abundance: many
len: 12
d_gene: TRBD2
v_gene: TRBV20-1